The 16 T cell receptor beta chains below all came from one sample that was sequenced in a study of CD8+ T cells in alopecia areata. RNA was isolated and reverse transcribed to cDNA, the sequencing template. Produced via immunoSEQ multiplex PCR; TCRdb's table is partial and in-frame only. The repertoire has approximately 140,000 clones, more than 45% of them found once; the top ten carry roughly 6.8%. The sample comprised CD4+ T cells sorted from blood. The origin of the receptors is a human donor with alopecia areata.

In its sample, this clone was seen a few times. The V gene is TRBV9, the J gene TRBJ2-1; 7 nucleotides line up with TRBD1. The CDR3 runs 17 residues. The ends lost 4 bases at V and 3 bases at J; junction bases unmatched: 13. Germline assignment: CDR1 SGDLS and CDR2 YYNGEE. The CDR3 DNA reads as TGTGCCAGCAGCACCTCTAGCAGGGGGAGTAGCTACAATGAGCAGTTCTTC. It encodes CASSTSSRGSSYNEQFF.

The chain is built from TRBV5-1 and TRBJ2-3, with D possibly matching TRBD1 (6 bases). CDR1 and CDR2 from the germline V gene are SGHRS and YFSETQ. This CDR3 is 17 amino acids long. Trimming left V 2 bases short and J 0 bases short, with 16 bases between. The CDR3, as DNA: TGCGCCAGCAGCTTCACTCCGACAGGCACTAGCACAGATACGCAGTATTTT. It encodes CASSFTPTGTSTDTQYF.

The chain couples TRBV18 to TRBJ2-1; 7 bases line up with TRBD2. This CDR3 has 17 residues. Per germline, CDR1 KGHSH and CDR2 LQKENI. V shed 2 bases and J 2 bases; nucleotides not matched to a gene: 9. This CDR3 is CASSPTSGIPTYNEQFF. The CDR3 coding sequence is TGTGCCAGCTCACCAACCAGCGGGATACCAACCTACAATGAGCAGTTCTTC.

This sequence joins TRBV2 and TRBJ2-7; no clear D. The length of the CDR3 is 16 residues. Per germline, CDR1 SNHLY and CDR2 FYNNEI. V dropped 6 bases and J dropped 3 bases, with 21 bases sitting between them. The CDR3 is CASRLTVGRKFYEQYF. In DNA, the CDR3 is TGTGCCAGCAGATTAACAGTGGGCCGAAAATTCTACGAGCAGTACTTC. Full variable domain (rest looked up from reference TRBV2 and TRBJ2-7): EPEVTQTPSHQVTQMGQEVILRCVPISNHLYFYWYRQILGQKVEFLVSFYNNEISEKSEIFDDQFSVERPDGSNFTLKIRSTKLEDSAMYFCASRLTVGRKFYEQYFGPGTRLTVT.

The CDR3 sequence: CASSQRSTNYYGYTF. DNA of the CDR3: TGCGCCAGCAGCCAACGGAGCACCAACTACTATGGCTACACCTTC. The chain links TRBV4-1 to TRBJ1-2; the D is unclear. Per germline, CDR1 MGHRA and CDR2 YSYEKL. The V end lost 2 bases, the J end lost 3 bases, and 13 bases lay between the germline ends. The CDR3 length is 15 residues.

The chain is built from TRBV5-6 and TRBJ1-2; D gene uncertain. The length of the CDR3 is 14 residues. Trimming took off 0 bases at V and 4 bases at J, with 10 bases between the two ends. Germline assignment: CDR1 SGHDT and CDR2 YYEEEE. CDR3 sequence (DNA): TGTGCCAGCAGCTTGGTTGGGTCGGGCTATGGCTACACCTTC. Translated, it gives CASSLVGSGYGYTF.

J is TRBJ2-7 and V is TRBV28, with D possibly being TRBD2 (5 bases). V was trimmed by 4 bases and J by 0 bases, leaving 7 bases between them. The CDR3 runs 13 residues. In germline, CDR1 is MDHEN, CDR2 SYDVKM. CDR3 in DNA: TGTGCCAGCAGTTCGGGGAGCTCCTACGAGCAGTACTTC. Its protein is CASSSGSSYEQYF.

The genes are TRBV6-4 and TRBJ2-3, with D possibly being TRBD1 (6 bases). The ends were cut back, 2 bases at V and 6 bases at J, with 18 bases in the middle. The germline V gene has CDR1 MRHNA and CDR2 SNTAGT. CDR3 length equals 16 residues. The CDR3 reads CASSDGKAGAFDTQYF. CDR3 in DNA: TGTGCCAGCAGTGACGGGAAGGCAGGGGCTTTCGATACGCAGTATTTT.

The chain couples TRBV27 to TRBJ1-2; tentative D call: TRBD1 (6 bases). The germline V and J ends were trimmed by 4 bases and 7 bases, with 16 bases remaining between them. The CDR3 spans 14 residues. Germline V gives CDR1 MNHEY, CDR2 SMNVEV (reference sequence). The CDR3: CASSSQGRISGYTF. The CDR3 nucleotides are TGTGCCAGCAGTTCTCAGGGGCGCATTAGTGGCTACACCTTC.

The chain links TRBV30 to TRBJ2-7; TRBD2 is a possible D gene (6 bases). Germline values: CDR1 GTSNPN, CDR2 SVGIG (reference sequence). The CDR3 totals 14 residues. The V end lost 5 bases, the J end lost 0 bases, and 14 bases lay between the germline ends. CDR3 nucleotide sequence: TGTGCCTGGTCGTTGGGGGGAAACTCCTACGAGCAGTACTTC. Protein: CAWSLGGNSYEQYF.

The gene calls are TRBV7-6 and TRBJ1-4, with D possibly matching TRBD1 (5 bases). Trimming removed 1 base from V and 10 bases from J, with 10 bases in between. The germline V gene has CDR1 SGHVS and CDR2 FNYEAQ. The CDR3 spans 13 residues. The CDR3 sequence is CASSLVGDAKLFF. The CDR3, as DNA: TGTGCCAGCAGCTTAGTCGGGGACGCAAAACTGTTTTTT.

The chain combines TRBV29-1 with TRBJ1-1; D is unclear. This CDR3 contains 10 residues. V shed 6 bases and J shed 5 bases, with 7 bases lying between them. Germline V gene data show CDR1 as SQVTM and CDR2 as ANQGSEA. As DNA, the CDR3 is TGCAGCGTCGTCCGGACTGAAGCTTTCTTT. Residues: CSVVRTEAFF.

The V call is TRBV2, the J call TRBJ2-5, with D tentatively TRBD1 (6 bases). The V end lost 4 bases, the J end lost 1 base, and 13 bases lay between the germline ends. The CDR3 runs 15 residues. Per the germline V gene, CDR1 is SNHLY and CDR2 is FYNNEI. Written as DNA, the CDR3 is TGTGCCAGCAGTGCACAGGGCGGCCCCCAAGAGACCCAGTACTTC. Amino acids: CASSAQGGPQETQYF.

This chain connects TRBV6-5 to TRBJ2-3; no firm D call. Germline V CDR1 and CDR2: MNHEY, SVGAGI. The CDR3 runs 16 residues. V lost 0 bases and J lost 0, with 10 bases in between. The CDR3 DNA reads as TGTGCCAGCAGTTACTCGCATGTGGGTAGCACAGATACGCAGTATTTT. Translation gives CASSYSHVGSTDTQYF.

DNA of the CDR3: TGTGCCTGGAGGGGACGAAGCACAGATACGCAGTATTTT. Protein sequence: CAWRGRSTDTQYF. The chain has TRBV30 and TRBJ2-3; tentatively, D is TRBD1 or TRBD2 (5 bases each). From germline, CDR1 is GTSNPN and CDR2 SVGIG (reference sequence). The CDR3 spans 13 residues. The V end lost 3 bases, the J end lost 0 bases, and 7 bases lay between the germline ends.

The rearrangement links TRBV30 to TRBJ2-3; possible D gene TRBD2, 6 bases. CDR3 size: 13 residues. In germline, CDR1 is GTSNPN, CDR2 SVGIG (reference sequence). V was trimmed by 3 bases and J by 5 bases, leaving 12 bases between them. The DNA of the CDR3 is TGTGCCTGGAGCGGGAGACTGGGAGATACGCAGTATTTT. Amino acids: CAWSGRLGDTQYF.